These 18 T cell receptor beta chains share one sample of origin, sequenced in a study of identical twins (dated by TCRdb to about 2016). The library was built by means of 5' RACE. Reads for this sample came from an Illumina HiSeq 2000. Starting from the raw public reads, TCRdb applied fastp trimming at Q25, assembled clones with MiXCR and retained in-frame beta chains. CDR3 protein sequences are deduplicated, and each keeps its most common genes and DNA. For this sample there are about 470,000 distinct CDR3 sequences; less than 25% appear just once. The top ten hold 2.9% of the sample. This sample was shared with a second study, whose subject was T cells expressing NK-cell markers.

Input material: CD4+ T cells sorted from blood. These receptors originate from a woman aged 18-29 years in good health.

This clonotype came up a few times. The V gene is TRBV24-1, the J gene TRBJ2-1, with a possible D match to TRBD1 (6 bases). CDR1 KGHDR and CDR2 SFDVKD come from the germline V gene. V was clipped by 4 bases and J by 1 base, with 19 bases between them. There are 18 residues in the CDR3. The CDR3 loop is CATSDPTAGEGSYNEQFF. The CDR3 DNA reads TGTGCCACCAGTGACCCCACAGCAGGGGAAGGATCCTACAATGAGCAGTTCTTC.

The CDR3 reads CAWSRGRSYNEQFF. The CDR3 DNA sequence: TGTGCCTGGAGTAGAGGGAGGTCCTACAATGAGCAGTTCTTC. The V and J genes are TRBV30 and TRBJ2-1, with D possibly TRBD2 on 6 matching bases. This CDR3 has 14 amino acids. Trimming pared 2 bases from V and 1 base from J, leaving 9 bases between. CDR1 and CDR2 (germline): GTSNPN, SVGIG (reference sequence).

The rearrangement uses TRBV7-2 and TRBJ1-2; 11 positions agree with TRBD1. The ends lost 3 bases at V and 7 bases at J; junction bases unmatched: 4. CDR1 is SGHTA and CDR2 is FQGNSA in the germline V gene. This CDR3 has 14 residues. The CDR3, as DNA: TGTGCCAGCAGCTTTTGGACAGGGGGCCTTGGCTACACCTTC. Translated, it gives CASSFWTGGLGYTF.

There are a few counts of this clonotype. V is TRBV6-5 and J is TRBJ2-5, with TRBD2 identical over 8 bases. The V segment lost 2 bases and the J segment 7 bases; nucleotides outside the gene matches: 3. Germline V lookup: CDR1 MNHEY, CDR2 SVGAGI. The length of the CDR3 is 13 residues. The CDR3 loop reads CASSYVREGTQYF. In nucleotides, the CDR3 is TGTGCCAGCAGTTACGTACGGGAGGGGACCCAGTACTTC.

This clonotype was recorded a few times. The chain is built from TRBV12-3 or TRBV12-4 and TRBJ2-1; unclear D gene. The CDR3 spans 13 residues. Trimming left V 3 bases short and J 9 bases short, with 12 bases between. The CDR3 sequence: CASSLIGQLEQFF. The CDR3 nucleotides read TGTGCCAGCAGTTTGATCGGGCAGCTTGAGCAGTTCTTC.

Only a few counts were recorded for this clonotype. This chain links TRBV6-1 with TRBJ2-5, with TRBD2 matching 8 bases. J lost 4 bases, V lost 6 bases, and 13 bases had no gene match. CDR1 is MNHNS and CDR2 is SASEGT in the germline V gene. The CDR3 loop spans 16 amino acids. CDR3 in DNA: TGTGCCAGCAGCGAACCAAGCGGGAGTGGAGGAGAGACCCAGTACTTC. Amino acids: CASSEPSGSGGETQYF.

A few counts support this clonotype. The CDR3 loop reads CASSLGGTGFPKTQYF. The CDR3 DNA reads as TGTGCCAGCAGCTTAGGAGGGACAGGCTTCCCAAAGACCCAGTACTTC. This chain links TRBV7-8 with TRBJ2-5; 8 bases agree with TRBD1. V dropped 1 base and J dropped 6; count of bases not matched to a gene: 10. The CDR3 is made up of 16 amino acids. Germline assignment: CDR1 SGHVS and CDR2 FQNEAQ.

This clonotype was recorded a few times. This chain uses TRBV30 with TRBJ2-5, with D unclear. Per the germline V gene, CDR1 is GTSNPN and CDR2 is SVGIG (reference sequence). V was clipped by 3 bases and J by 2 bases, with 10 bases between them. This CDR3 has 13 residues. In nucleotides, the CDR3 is TGTGCCTGGAGCGGGTCTATTCAAGAGACCCAGTACTTC. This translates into CAWSGSIQETQYF.

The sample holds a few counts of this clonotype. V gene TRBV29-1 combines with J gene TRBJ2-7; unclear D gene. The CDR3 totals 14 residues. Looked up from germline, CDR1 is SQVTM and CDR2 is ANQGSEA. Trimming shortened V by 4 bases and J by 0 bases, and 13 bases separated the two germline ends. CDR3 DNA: TGCAGCGTTGCCAGCCCGCAGAGCTCCTACGAGCAGTACTTC. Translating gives CSVASPQSSYEQYF.

This CDR3 reads CASSLTTTTLSYEQYF. In nucleotides, the CDR3 is TGTGCCAGCAGCTTGACGACAACTACACTCTCCTACGAGCAGTACTTC. The J gene is TRBJ2-7, the V gene TRBV11-3; no clear D gene. Per germline, CDR1 SGHNT and CDR2 YENEEA. Trimming removed 3 bases from V and 0 bases from J, with 15 bases in between. This CDR3 spans 16 amino acids.

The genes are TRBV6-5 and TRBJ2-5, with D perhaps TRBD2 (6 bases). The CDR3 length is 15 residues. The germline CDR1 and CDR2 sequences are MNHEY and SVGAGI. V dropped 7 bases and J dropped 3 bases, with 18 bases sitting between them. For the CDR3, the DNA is TGTGCCAGCAACTTACTTGTGGGGGGAGAAGAGACCCAGTACTTC. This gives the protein CASNLLVGGEETQYF.

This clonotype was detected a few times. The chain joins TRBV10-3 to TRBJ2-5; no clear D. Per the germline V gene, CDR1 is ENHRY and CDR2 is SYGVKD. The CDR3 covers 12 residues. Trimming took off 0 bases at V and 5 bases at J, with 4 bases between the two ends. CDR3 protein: CAISESWETQYF. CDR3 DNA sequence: TGTGCCATCAGTGAGTCTTGGGAGACCCAGTACTTC.

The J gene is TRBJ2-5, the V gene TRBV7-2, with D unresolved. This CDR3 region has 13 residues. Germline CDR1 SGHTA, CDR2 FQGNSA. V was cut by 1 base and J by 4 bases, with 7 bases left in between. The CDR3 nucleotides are TGTGCCAGCAGCTTAGTGAAAAGAGAGACCCAGTACTTC. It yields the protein CASSLVKRETQYF.

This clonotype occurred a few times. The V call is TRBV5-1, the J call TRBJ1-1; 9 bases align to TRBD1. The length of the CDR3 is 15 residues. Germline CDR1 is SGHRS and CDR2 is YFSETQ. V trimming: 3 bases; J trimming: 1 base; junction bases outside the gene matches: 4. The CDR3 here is CASSWSGQGNTEAFF. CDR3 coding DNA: TGCGCCAGCAGCTGGTCGGGACAGGGGAACACTGAAGCTTTCTTT.

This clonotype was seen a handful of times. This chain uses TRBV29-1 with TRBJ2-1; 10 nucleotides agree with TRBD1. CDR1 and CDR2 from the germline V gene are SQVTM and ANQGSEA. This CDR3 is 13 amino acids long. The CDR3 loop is CSAVGQGYNEQFF. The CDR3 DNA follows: TGCAGTGCCGTGGGACAGGGGTACAATGAGCAGTTCTTC.

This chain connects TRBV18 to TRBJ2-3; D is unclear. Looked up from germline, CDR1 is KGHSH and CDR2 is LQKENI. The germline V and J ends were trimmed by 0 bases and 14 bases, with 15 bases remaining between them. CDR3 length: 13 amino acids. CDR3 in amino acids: CASSPPLRPRAYF. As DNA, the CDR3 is TGTGCCAGCTCACCACCCCTCAGACCCCGCGCGTATTTT.

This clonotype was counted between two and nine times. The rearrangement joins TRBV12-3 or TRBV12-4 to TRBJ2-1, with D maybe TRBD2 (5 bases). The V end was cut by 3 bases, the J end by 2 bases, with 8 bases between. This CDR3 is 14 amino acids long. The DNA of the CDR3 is TGTGCCAGCAGTTTGGACGGGACCTACAATGAGCAGTTCTTC. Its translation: CASSLDGTYNEQFF.

CDR3 coding DNA: TGCGCCAGCAGCTTAGCCGGGACGAGTGCCGGCTACACCTTC. Encoded protein: CASSLAGTSAGYTF. V usage is TRBV5-1 and J usage is TRBJ1-2; D is possibly TRBD1 (5 bases). The CDR3 spans 14 residues. V lost 2 bases to trimming and J lost 8 bases, with 16 bases between them. Germline CDR1 is SGHRS and CDR2 is YFSETQ.